The 8 T cell receptor beta chains below were found in one sample sequenced in a study of CD8 T cells in ankylosing spondylitis. Each CDR3 protein is one row after TCRdb ran MiXCR on the 5' RACE reads. The sample comprises more than 150,000 distinct CDR3 sequences, approximately 13% of which are singletons, and approximately 10% rests with the top ten. Sequencing was performed on blood, either unsorted or a sorted T cell fraction (not recorded which). All receptors derive from a female donor with ankylosing spondylitis or in good health (not recorded which).

This clonotype occurred many times. This chain connects TRBV5-1 to TRBJ1-2, with 12 bases lining up with TRBD1. Germline V gene sequence: CDR1 SGHRS, CDR2 YFSETQ. This CDR3 comprises 16 residues. J gave up 1 base and V 3 bases, and 4 bases lay outside the gene matches. The CDR3 DNA follows: TGCGCCAGCAGCTCGGGACAGGGGGCCAATAACTATGGCTACACCTTC. This codes for CASSSGQGANNYGYTF.

This clonotype was picked up many times. J is TRBJ2-3 and V is TRBV20-1, with D perhaps given as TRBD1 or TRBD2 (5 bases each). The V gene lost 2 bases and the J gene lost 8 bases, with 20 bases spanning the gap. From germline, CDR1 is DFQATT and CDR2 SNEGSKA (reference sequence). The CDR3 runs to 15 residues. The CDR3 region is CSARRPQSGTGTQYF. CDR3 bases: TGCAGTGCTAGAAGGCCCCAATCAGGGACGGGTACGCAGTATTTT.

This clonotype was counted many times. J is TRBJ2-7 and V is TRBV12-3 or TRBV12-4, with 11 bases that match TRBD2. CDR3 size: 14 residues. The V and J ends lost 6 bases and 5 bases, in that order; junction bases with no gene match: 6. CDR3 in DNA: TGTGCCAGCAGCCCTACTAGCGGGAGTAACGAGCAGTACTTC. Its protein is CASSPTSGSNEQYF.

In this sample, this clonotype turned up many times. The chain recombines TRBV3-1 with TRBJ2-7; D is perhaps TRBD1 or TRBD2 (6 bases each). The V end lost 4 bases, the J end lost 0 bases, and 13 bases lay between the germline ends. The CDR3 consists of 15 residues. Germline CDR1 is LGHDT and CDR2 is YNNKEL (reference sequence). The CDR3 DNA follows: TGTGCCAGCAGCCGGGGGGCTTTTACCTCCTACGAGCAGTACTTC. Translation: CASSRGAFTSYEQYF.

As for this clonotype: A much larger clone is a single base away; this may be a read error. The rearrangement joins TRBV27 to TRBJ2-3; D remains ambiguous. Looked up from germline, CDR1 is MNHEY and CDR2 is SMNVEV (reference sequence). The CDR3 sequence is 13 residues long. Trimming cost V 5 bases and J 6 bases, with 12 bases left between them. CDR3 protein: CASSVRPPDTQYF. As DNA, the CDR3 is TGTGCCAGCAGTGTTCGCCCCCCGGATACGCAGTATTTT.

This clonotype was seen repeatedly, ten times or more. The rearrangement joins TRBV7-2 to TRBJ2-1; 9 nucleotides agree with TRBD2. The V gene's germline CDR1 is SGHTA and CDR2 FQGNSA. The CDR3 is 13 residues long. The ends lost 2 bases at V and 9 bases at J; junction bases unmatched: 2. CDR3 nucleotides: TGTGCCAGCAGCTTAAGGCGGGAGGGTGAGCAGTTCTTC. It codes for CASSLRREGEQFF.

This clonotype has ten or more counts. The V and J genes are TRBV29-1 and TRBJ2-7; 7 bases align to TRBD1. V lost 3 bases, J lost 7 bases, and 9 bases stayed unmatched. The CDR3 has 13 residues. Germline values: CDR1 SQVTM, CDR2 ANQGSEA. Here the CDR3 reads CSVDRGYLGEQYF. The CDR3, as DNA: TGCAGCGTTGACAGGGGGTATCTAGGGGAGCAGTACTTC.

This clonotype has only a few counts. This rearrangement joins TRBV2 to TRBJ2-7; D gene uncertain. This CDR3 is built from 16 residues. V was clipped by 6 bases and J by 1 base, with 19 bases between them. The germline CDR1 and CDR2 sequences are SNHLY and FYNNEI. CDR3 sequence: CASRKPGGAWSYEQYF. The CDR3 nucleotides read TGTGCCAGCAGGAAGCCTGGCGGAGCATGGTCCTACGAGCAGTACTTC.